The clone carrying this T cell receptor beta chain showed up just once. The CDR3 has 14 amino acids. Germline loops: CDR1 SGHTA, CDR2 FQGTGA. Deletions cut 5 bases from V and 7 bases from J, with 15 bases between. These data are taken from a study of blood T cell repertoires in COVID-19. Sequencing used immunoSEQ multiplex PCR; TCRdb keeps in-frame clones, though not all of them. The sample lists more than 65,000 clones; 79% were seen once. This sequence joins TRBV7-3 and TRBJ2-1, with D tentatively TRBD1 (5 bases). The clonotype was recovered from a woman aged 55-70 years with acute or convalescent COVID-19. Input material: peripheral blood. The CDR3 sequence: CASSAPGFGNEQFF. CDR3 bases: TGTGCCAGCAGCGCACCAGGGTTTGGGAATGAGCAGTTCTTC. Full variable domain (remainder filled in from reference TRBV7-3 and TRBJ2-1): GAGVSQTPSNKVTEKGKYVELRCDPISGHTALYWYRQSLGQGPEFLIYFQGTGAADDSGLPNDRFFAVRPEGSVSTLKIQRTERGDSAVYLCASSAPGFGNEQFFGPGTRLTVL.